This T cell receptor (beta chain) was recovered during a study of blood T cell repertoires in COVID-19. Sequenced by immunoSEQ multiplex PCR; TCRdb stores in-frame clones only, minus some. Seen here are about 220,000 clones, over 80% observed once, and the top ten hold 5.5% to 7.5%. Allocation to cohorts depended on clinical history reported by the participants. The CDR3 covers 16 residues. V gave up 3 bases and J gave up 4 bases, with 16 bases separating them. Germline V CDR1 and CDR2: MDHEN, SYDVKM. The rearrangement uses TRBV28 and TRBJ1-5; possibly TRBD1 for D (6 bases). The receptor was derived from a woman in her forties who had recovered from COVID-19. The sequenced sample consisted of PBMCs or T cells enriched from blood (not recorded which). CDR3 DNA sequence: TGTGCCAGCAGTTTGGGTAGGACAGTCTTTAATCAGCCCCAGCATTTT. Protein: CASSLGRTVFNQPQHF. Variable domain in full (rest from reference TRBV28 and TRBJ1-5): DVKVTQSSRYLVKRTGEKVFLECVQDMDHENMFWYRQDPGLGLRLIYFSYDVKMKEKGDIPEGYSVSREKKERFSLILESASTNQTSMYLCASSLGRTVFNQPQHFGDGTRLSIL.